This T cell receptor beta chain was retrieved from a study of T cell repertoires in cytomegalovirus infection. Study summary: Alongside well-studied HLA-B-restricted CMV epitopes, recently identified HLA-C-restricted CMV epitopes were also used. Based on public TCR beta signatures, there were indications of CMV infection and of a matching HLA type. Study results and limitations: Identification of carriers of CMV plus the relevant HLA was achieved through cumulative public TCR beta family frequency. It was HLA-C-restricted CMV-specific TCR beta clonotypes that dominated the response ex vivo.

A few counts support this clonotype. Its specificity is not known. TCRdb fed the reads into MiXCR, producing one record per CDR3 protein. Of hundreds of thousands of distinct CDR3 sequences listed, around 30% were seen once; the top ten hold 15% to 20%. The CDR3 covers 15 residues. V gave up 6 bases and J gave up 4 bases; unmatched junction bases: 4. The sequenced sample was cultured PBMCs, obtained from culture after CMV antigen stimulation. The sequence was obtained from a human donor in good health (CMV status not recorded). Some clones in this sample may be carry-over from other donors' samples. The gene calls are TRBV12-3 or TRBV12-4 and TRBJ2-3; 13 bases fit TRBD2. The CDR3 sequence is CASSRTSGSPDTQYF. CDR3 bases: TGTGCCAGCAGCCGGACTAGCGGGAGTCCAGATACGCAGTATTTT.